The table lists the clone carrying this T cell receptor (beta chain) with a few counts. The data derive from a study of T-cell reconstitution after alpha-beta-depleted transplantation in children. Molecular barcoding with unique molecular identifiers was used for the TCRbeta library. MiXCR, applied by TCRdb to the PCR reads, yields one record per CDR3 protein. The sample lists about 540,000 distinct CDR3 sequences, about 16% occurring once. J gave up 0 bases and V 4 bases, and 4 bases lay outside the gene matches. This CDR3 contains 18 residues. Germline V lookup: CDR1 SGHTA, CDR2 FQGTGA. The clonotype comes from a human donor who donated a stem cell graft to a child with acute lymphoblastic leukemia. The rearrangement joins TRBV7-3 to TRBJ2-1; 15 positions agree with TRBD2. Sequenced here: PBMCs from the stem cell graft donor, sampled from the stem cell graft. CDR3 amino acids: CASSSTGLAGGSYNEQFF. The CDR3 DNA follows: TGTGCCAGCAGCTCGACGGGACTAGCGGGAGGCTCCTACAATGAGCAGTTCTTC.